These T cell receptor beta chains were read from a single sample in a study of blood T cell repertoires in COVID-19. The repertoire was sequenced with immunoSEQ multiplex PCR; TCRdb's copy has only in-frame clones and lacks some. The sample lists some 200,000 clones, 80% to 90% occurring once. Material for sequencing was peripheral blood. The receptor set was obtained from a man older than 75 with acute or convalescent COVID-19. Each CDR3 is given with its conserved first and last residue. A D gene is named only where the DNA matches it firmly. Where a row states a size, it is once, few, many or the class of an expanded clone; other rows omit it.

TRBJ1-2	TRBV12-3/TRBV12-4	-	once	TGTGCCAGCAGATCCCGTGACTATGGCTACACCTTC	CASRSRDYGYTF
TRBJ2-2	TRBV7-2	-	once	TGTGCCAGCAGCTTAGCGGGTAGCTTCCTGTCCGGGGAGCTGTTTTTT	CASSLAGSFLSGELFF
TRBJ2-5	TRBV5-1	-	-	TGCGCCAGCAGCTTGGGACAGGCCGCGGAGACCCAGTACTTC	CASSLGQAAETQYF
TRBJ1-1	TRBV5-1	-	-	TGCGCCAGCAGCTTGGCAGGGTCTCTGAACACTGAAGCTTTCTTT	CASSLAGSLNTEAFF
TRBJ1-6	TRBV19	-	-	TGTGCCAGTAGTATTCTGAGAGCGACCTCCTATAATTCACCCCTCCACTTT	CASSILRATSYNSPLHF
TRBJ1-3	TRBV5-1	-	-	TGCGCCAGCAGCTTGACAGGGATCTCTGGAAACACCATATATTTT	CASSLTGISGNTIYF
TRBJ2-2	TRBV3-1/TRBV3-2	TRBD1	-	TGTGCCAGCAGCTCGGGACAGGGGGCGTTAACCGGGGAGCTGTTTTTT	CASSSGQGALTGELFF
TRBJ2-3	TRBV7-2	TRBD2	-	TGTGCCAGCAGTAGCGGGAGGTTCCCAGATACGCAGTATTTT	CASSSGRFPDTQYF
TRBJ1-6	TRBV5-6	-	-	TGTGCCAGCAGCCCTTCGGGGAATTCACCCCTCCACTTT	CASSPSGNSPLHF
TRBJ2-5	TRBV5-4	-	-	TGTGCCAGCAGCACCGCCGTCGGACTGGCAGGGACCCAGTACTTC	CASSTAVGLAGTQYF
TRBJ1-1	TRBV27	TRBD1	-	TGTGCCAGCAGTTTAAAGACAGGGGGACACACTGAAGCTTTCTTT	CASSLKTGGHTEAFF
TRBJ1-1	TRBV7-8	TRBD1	-	TGTGCCAGCAGCCCCCGACAGGGCGTGAACACTGAAGCTTTCTTT	CASSPRQGVNTEAFF
TRBJ2-5	TRBV6-5	-	once	TGTGCCAGCAGTTACTCGACGGGTGAGACCCAGTACTTC	CASSYSTGETQYF
TRBJ1-6	TRBV6-6	-	-	TGTGCCAGCAGTCGGGACGGGAATAATTCACCCCTCCACTTT	CASSRDGNNSPLHF
TRBJ1-1	TRBV5-1	TRBD1	-	TGCGCCAGCAGCGAAAGACAGGGCCAGAGGACTGAAGCTTTCTTT	CASSERQGQRTEAFF
TRBJ1-2	TRBV18	-	-	TGTGCCAGCTCAGACTACTCACGGGGCTACACCTTC	CASSDYSRGYTF
TRBJ1-1	TRBV5-1	TRBD1	-	TGCGCCAGCAGCGGACAGGGGGACACTGAAGCTTTCTTT	CASSGQGDTEAFF
TRBJ1-6	TRBV19	-	once	TGTGCCAGTAGTAAGACATCCTATAATTCACCCCTCCACTTT	CASSKTSYNSPLHF
TRBJ2-3	TRBV7-9	-	-	TGTGCCAGCAGCTCCGGGACAAATATTGCAGATACGCAGTATTTT	CASSSGTNIADTQYF
TRBJ1-4	TRBV28	-	-	TGTGCCAGCACCGCACCCCCGGGTAATGAAAAACTGTTTTTT	CASTAPPGNEKLFF
TRBJ1-1	TRBV30	-	-	TGTGCCTGGAGTGTCACAGAGAACACTGAAGCTTTCTTT	CAWSVTENTEAFF
TRBJ2-3	TRBV19	-	-	TGTGCCAGTAGTATCGGGCAGGGGGGTCCAGATACGCAGTATTTT	CASSIGQGGPDTQYF
TRBJ1-6	TRBV28	TRBD1	few	TGTGCCAGCAGTTCGAGACAGGGCTCGAATTCACCCCTCCACTTT	CASSSRQGSNSPLHF
TRBJ2-5	TRBV4-1	TRBD2	-	TGCGCCAGCAGCATGGCTAGCGGGAGTGCGACCCAGTACTTC	CASSMASGSATQYF
TRBJ1-1	TRBV5-7	-	-	TGTGCCAGCAGCTTAAAAACCACATTTACCACTGAAGCTTTCTTT	CASSLKTTFTTEAFF
TRBJ2-2	TRBV5-5	TRBD2	-	TGTGCCAGCAGCCCGGGACGGGAGGGCACCGGGGAGCTGTTTTTT	CASSPGREGTGELFF